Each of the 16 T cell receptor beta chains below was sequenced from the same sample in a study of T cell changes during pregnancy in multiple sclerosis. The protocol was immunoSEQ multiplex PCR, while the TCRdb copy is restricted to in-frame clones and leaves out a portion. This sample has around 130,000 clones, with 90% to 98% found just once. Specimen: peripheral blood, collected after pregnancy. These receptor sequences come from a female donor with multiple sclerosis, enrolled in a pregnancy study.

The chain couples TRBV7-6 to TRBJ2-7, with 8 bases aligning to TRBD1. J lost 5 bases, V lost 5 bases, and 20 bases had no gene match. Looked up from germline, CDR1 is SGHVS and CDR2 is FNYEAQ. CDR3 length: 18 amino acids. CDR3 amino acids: CASSPGPRGGRGRNEQYF. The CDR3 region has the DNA TGTGCCAGCAGCCCTGGTCCCCGCGGCGGCAGGGGGCGGAACGAGCAGTACTTC.

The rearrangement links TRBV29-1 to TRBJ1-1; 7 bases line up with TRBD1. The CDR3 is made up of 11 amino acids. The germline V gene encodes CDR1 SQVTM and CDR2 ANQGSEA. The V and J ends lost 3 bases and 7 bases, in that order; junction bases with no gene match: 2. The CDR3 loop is CSVETGNEAFF. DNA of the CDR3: TGCAGCGTTGAGACAGGGAATGAAGCTTTCTTT.

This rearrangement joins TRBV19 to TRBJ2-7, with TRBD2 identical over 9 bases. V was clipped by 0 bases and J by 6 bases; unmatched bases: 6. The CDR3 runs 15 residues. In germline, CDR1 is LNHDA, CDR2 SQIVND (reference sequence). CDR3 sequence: CASSIEAGGPGEQYF. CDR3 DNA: TGTGCCAGTAGTATAGAGGCGGGAGGGCCTGGCGAGCAGTACTTC.

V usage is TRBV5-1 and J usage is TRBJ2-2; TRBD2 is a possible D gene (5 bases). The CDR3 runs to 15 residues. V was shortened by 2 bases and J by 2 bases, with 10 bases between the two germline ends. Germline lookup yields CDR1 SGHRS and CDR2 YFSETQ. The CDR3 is CASSFGGQNTGELFF. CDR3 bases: TGCGCCAGCAGCTTTGGAGGTCAAAACACCGGGGAGCTGTTTTTT.

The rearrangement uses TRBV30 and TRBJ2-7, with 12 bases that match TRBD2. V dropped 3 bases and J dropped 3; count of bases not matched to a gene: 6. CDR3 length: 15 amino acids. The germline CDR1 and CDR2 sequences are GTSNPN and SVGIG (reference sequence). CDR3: CAWRPGLAGFYEQYF. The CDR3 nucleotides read TGTGCCTGGAGGCCGGGACTAGCGGGTTTCTACGAGCAGTACTTC.

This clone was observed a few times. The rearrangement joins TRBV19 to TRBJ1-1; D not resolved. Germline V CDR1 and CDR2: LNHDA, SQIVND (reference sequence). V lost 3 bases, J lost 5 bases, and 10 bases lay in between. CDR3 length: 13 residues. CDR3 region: CASSIEGRTEAFF. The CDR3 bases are TGTGCCAGTAGTATCGAGGGTCGGACTGAAGCTTTCTTT.

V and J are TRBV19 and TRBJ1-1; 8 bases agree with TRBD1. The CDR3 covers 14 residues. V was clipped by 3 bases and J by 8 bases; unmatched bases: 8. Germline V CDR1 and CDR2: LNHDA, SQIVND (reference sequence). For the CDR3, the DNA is TGTGCCAGTAGTATGACAGGGGCTCGAGGGGAAGCTTTCTTT. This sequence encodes CASSMTGARGEAFF. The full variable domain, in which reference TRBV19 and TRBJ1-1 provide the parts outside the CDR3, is DGGITQSPKYLFRKEGQNVTLSCEQNLNHDAMYWYRQDPGQGLRLIYYSQIVNDFQKGDIAEGYSVSREKKESFPLTVTSAQKNPTAFYLCASSMTGARGEAFFGQGTRLTVV.

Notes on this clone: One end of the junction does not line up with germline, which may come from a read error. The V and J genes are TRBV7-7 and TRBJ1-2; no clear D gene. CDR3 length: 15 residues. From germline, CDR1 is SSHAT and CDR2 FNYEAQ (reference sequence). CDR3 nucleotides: TGTGCTAGCAGCCTGAGTACCAGAGAGGACTATGGCTACACCTTC. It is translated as CASSLSTREDYGYTF. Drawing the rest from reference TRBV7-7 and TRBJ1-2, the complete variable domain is GAGVSQSPRYKVTKRGQDVTLRCDPISSHATLYWYQQALGQGPEFLTYFNYEAQPDKSGLPSDRFSAERPEGSISTLTIQRTEQRDSAMYRCASSLSTREDYGYTFGSGTRLTVV.

The CDR3 coding sequence is TGTGCCAGCAGCCCATTCGCCGGGGGGGAGCAGTACTTC. This sequence encodes CASSPFAGGEQYF. The V call is TRBV28, the J call TRBJ2-7; 7 bases map to TRBD2. Germline V gene sequence: CDR1 MDHEN, CDR2 SYDVKM. The CDR3 is 13 residues long. Germline trimming cut 6 bases from V and 7 bases from J; bases unmatched to any gene: 9. The complete variable domain, with remaining parts taken from reference TRBV28 and TRBJ2-7, reads DVKVTQSSRYLVKRTGEKVFLECVQDMDHENMFWYRQDPGLGLRLIYFSYDVKMKEKGDIPEGYSVSREKKERFSLILESASTNQTSMYLCASSPFAGGEQYFGPGTRLTVT.

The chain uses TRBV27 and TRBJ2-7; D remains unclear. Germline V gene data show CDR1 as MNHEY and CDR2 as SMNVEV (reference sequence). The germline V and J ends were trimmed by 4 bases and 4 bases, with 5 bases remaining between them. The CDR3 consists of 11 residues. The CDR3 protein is CASSSLYEQYF. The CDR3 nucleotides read TGTGCCAGCAGTTCCCTATACGAGCAGTACTTC.

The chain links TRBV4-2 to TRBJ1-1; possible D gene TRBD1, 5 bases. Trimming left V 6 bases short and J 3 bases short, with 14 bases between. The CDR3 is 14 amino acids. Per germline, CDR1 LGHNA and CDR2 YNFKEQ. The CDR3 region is CASRRQGWDTEAFF. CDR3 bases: TGTGCCAGCAGGAGGCAGGGATGGGACACTGAAGCTTTCTTT.

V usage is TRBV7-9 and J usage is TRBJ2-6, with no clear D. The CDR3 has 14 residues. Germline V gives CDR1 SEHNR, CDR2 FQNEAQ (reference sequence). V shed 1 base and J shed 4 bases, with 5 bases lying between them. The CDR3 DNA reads TGTGCCAGCAGCTTAGGGGCCGGGGCCAACGTCCTGACTTTC. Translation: CASSLGAGANVLTF.

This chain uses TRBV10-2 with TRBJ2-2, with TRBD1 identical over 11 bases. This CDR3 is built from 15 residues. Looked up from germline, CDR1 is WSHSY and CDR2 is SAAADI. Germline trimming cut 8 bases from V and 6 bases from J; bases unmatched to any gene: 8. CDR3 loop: CASSPGQGVSGELFF. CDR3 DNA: TGCGCCAGCTCACCGGGACAGGGGGTTTCCGGGGAGCTGTTTTTT.

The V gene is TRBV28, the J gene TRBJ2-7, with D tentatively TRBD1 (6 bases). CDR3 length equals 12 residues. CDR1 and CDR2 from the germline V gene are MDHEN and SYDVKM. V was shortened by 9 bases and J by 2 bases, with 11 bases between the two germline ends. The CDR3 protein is CASRQDAYEQYF. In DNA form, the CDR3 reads TGTGCCAGTCGACAGGATGCCTACGAGCAGTACTTC.

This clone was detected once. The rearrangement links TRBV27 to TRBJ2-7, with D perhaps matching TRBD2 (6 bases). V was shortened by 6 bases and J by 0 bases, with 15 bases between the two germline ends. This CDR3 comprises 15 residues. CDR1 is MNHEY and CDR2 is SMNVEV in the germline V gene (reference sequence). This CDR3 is CASSPRRAGSYEQYF. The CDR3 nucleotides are TGTGCCAGCAGCCCAAGGAGGGCCGGCTCCTACGAGCAGTACTTC.

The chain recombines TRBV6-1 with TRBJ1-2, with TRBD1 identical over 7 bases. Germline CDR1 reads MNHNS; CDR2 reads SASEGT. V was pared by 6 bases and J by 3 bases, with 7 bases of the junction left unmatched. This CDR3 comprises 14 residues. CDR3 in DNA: TGTGCCAGCAGAAGCCGACAGGGTGACTATGGCTACACCTTC. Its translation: CASRSRQGDYGYTF.